These 7 T cell receptor beta chains originate from one sample sequenced in a study of T cell responses to AZD1222 COVID-19 vaccine. The method was immunoSEQ multiplex PCR; TCRdb's version includes in-frame clones alone and lacks a portion of them. The sample gives 150,000 or so clones, around 88% of which show up once; around 2.3% is in the top ten. This sample comprised peripheral blood, obtained on day 0 of AZD1222 vaccination. The receptors derive from an adult in good health.

The chain has TRBV27 and TRBJ2-1; D remains unclear. V lost 6 bases, J lost 5 bases, and 17 bases lay in between. The CDR3 is made up of 15 amino acids. Germline assignment: CDR1 MNHEY and CDR2 SMNVEV (reference sequence). The CDR3 reads CASSFGGIANNEQFF. For the CDR3, the DNA is TGTGCCAGCAGCTTTGGCGGAATCGCAAACAATGAGCAGTTCTTC.

This clone has just a few counts. The CDR3 sequence is CASSQNTGKLFF. In nucleotides, the CDR3 is TGCGCCAGCAGCCAGAACACGGGAAAACTGTTTTTT. The chain is built from TRBV4-1 and TRBJ1-4, with unresolved D. The CDR3 loop spans 12 amino acids. Trimming took off 3 bases at V and 10 bases at J, with 9 bases between the two ends. Germline V gives CDR1 MGHRA, CDR2 YSYEKL.

The gene calls are TRBV21-1 and TRBJ2-5; TRBD2, the table's D call, was not compared with the DNA. TRBV21-1 is a listed pseudogene. CDR3 size: 16 residues. Here the CDR3 reads CASNRASGRRQETQYF. The CDR3 DNA sequence: TGTGCCAGCAACCGGGCTAGCGGGAGACGACAAGAGACCCAGTACTTC.

This chain joins TRBV6-5 and TRBJ2-3; no clear D. Germline-derived CDR1 and CDR2 are MNHEY and SVGAGI. V lost 6 bases to trimming and J lost 0 bases, with 10 bases between them. The CDR3 loop spans 14 amino acids. DNA of the CDR3: TGTGCCAGCAGGCTTACGAGCAGCACAGATACGCAGTATTTT. Translated, it gives CASRLTSSTDTQYF.

The chain is built from TRBV11-3 and TRBJ2-7; possible D gene TRBD2, 6 bases. The CDR3 sequence is 15 residues long. V shed 4 bases and J shed 0 bases, with 13 bases lying between them. Germline CDR1 reads SGHNT; CDR2 reads YENEEA. The CDR3 DNA reads TGTGCCAGCAGCTCCGAGCGGGCCCACTCCTACGAGCAGTACTTC. This sequence encodes CASSSERAHSYEQYF.

The gene calls are TRBV6-5 and TRBJ1-6; 7 bases fit TRBD1. The CDR3 has 15 amino acids. With 5 bases clipped from V and 2 bases from J, the junction kept 3 bases outside the gene matches. CDR1 is MNHEY and CDR2 is SVGAGI in the germline V gene. Written as DNA, the CDR3 is TGTGCCAGCAGTAGTGGGACAGCCTATAATTCACCCCTCCACTTT. It codes for CASSSGTAYNSPLHF.

The chain couples TRBV12-3 or TRBV12-4 to TRBJ1-2; 7 bases match TRBD1. Unmatched junction bases numbered 4, after V lost 6 bases and J lost 3 bases. The CDR3 runs 13 residues. In DNA, the CDR3 is TGTGCCAGCAGCCCCCAGGGGGACTATGGCTACACCTTC. It specifies CASSPQGDYGYTF.